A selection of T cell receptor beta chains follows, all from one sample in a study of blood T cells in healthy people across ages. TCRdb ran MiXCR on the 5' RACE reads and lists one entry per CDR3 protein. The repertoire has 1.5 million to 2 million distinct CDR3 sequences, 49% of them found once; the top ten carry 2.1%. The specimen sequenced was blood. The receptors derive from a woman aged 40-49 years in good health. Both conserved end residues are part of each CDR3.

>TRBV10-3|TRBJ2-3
CAISRDGTDTQYF
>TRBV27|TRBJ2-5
CASSPTGTSGGAETQYF
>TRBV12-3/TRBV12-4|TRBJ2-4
CASSFRIDGGKNIQYF
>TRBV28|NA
CASSYGTLGGTQYF
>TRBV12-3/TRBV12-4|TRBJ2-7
CASSLALSYKQYF
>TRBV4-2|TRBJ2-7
CASSQVLGGYHEQYF
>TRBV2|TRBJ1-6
CASSEQGIGNSPLHF
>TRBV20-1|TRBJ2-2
CSAREQTGELFF
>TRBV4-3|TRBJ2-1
CASSLTSGGRGNEQFF
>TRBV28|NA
CASSLDQRVGTQYF
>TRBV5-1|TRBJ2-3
CASSYTFTDTQYF
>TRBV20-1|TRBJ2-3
CSAISETSGGRDTQYF
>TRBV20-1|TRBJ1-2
CSAYRNPGQGGYGYTF
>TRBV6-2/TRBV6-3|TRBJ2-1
CASRLSSGGEQFF
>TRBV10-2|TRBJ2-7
CTSNRDGMSYEQYF
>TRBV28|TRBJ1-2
CASSLGVALLYYGYTF
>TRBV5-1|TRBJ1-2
CASSRTSGGDAYGYTF
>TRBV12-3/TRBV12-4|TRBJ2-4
CASSFFERGLSKNIQYF
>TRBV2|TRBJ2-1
CASSRLAGGIYNEQFF
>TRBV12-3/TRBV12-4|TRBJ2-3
CASAHSGGGTDTQYF
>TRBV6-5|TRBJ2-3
CASSYQDASDTQYF
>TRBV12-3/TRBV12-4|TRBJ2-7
CASSRRDRGQSYEQYF
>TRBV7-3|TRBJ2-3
CASSRQGDGNTQYF
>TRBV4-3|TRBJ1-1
CASSPRGGVGTAFF
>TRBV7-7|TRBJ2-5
CASSYKPGETQYF
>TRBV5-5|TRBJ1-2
CASSLDLWDGYTF
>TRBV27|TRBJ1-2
CASSLDPRGTPRGYTF
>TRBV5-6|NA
CASSPDVRNYEQYF
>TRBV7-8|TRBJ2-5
CASSLGVQEREETQYF
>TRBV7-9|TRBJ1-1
CASSSRAAMNTEAFF
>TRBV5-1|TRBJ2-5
CASSLRASEETQYF
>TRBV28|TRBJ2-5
CASSFTGGPQETQYF
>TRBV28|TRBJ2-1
CASKGGGRTNEQFF
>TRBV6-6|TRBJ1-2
CASSYATGDTNYGYTF
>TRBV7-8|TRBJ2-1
CASSFDPSSYNEQFF
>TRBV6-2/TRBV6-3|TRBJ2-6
CASSPYSSGANVLTF
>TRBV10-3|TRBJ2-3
CAIRRDMGADTQYF
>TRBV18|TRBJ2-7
CASSPMGTGGLEQYF
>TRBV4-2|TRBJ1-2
CASSQGTDRVDYGYTF
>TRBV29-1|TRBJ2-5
CSVERLAGEFIETQYF
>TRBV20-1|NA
CSASTPAVLYEQYF
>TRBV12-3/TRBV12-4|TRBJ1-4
CASSLRQGPRNEKLFF
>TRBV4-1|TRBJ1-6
CASSLTGTGESNSPLHF
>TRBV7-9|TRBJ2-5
CASSLTSGPEETQYF
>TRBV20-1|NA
CSAPVAQRETQYF
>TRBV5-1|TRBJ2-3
CASSTSGGDTQYF
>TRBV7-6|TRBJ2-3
CASSLAPASGGRTDTQYF
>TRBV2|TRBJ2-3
CASSLLTSSTDTQYF
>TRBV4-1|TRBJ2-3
CASSQVLAAASTDTQYF
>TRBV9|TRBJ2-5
CASSVDPLGGAQETQYF
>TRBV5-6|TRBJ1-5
CASSLRAEGQPQHF
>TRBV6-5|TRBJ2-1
CASTTNGGVQYGEQFF
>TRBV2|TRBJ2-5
CASSGASGEGETQYF
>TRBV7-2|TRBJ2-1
CASSPKVGYNEQFF
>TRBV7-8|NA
CASSPTVGVRETQYF
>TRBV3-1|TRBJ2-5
CASSHRPGLETQYF
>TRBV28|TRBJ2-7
CASSSGLISYEQYF